A selection of T cell receptor beta chains follows, all from one sample in a study of shared clonotypes between healthy human individuals. Method: immunoSEQ multiplex PCR; TCRdb's copy keeps in-frame clones and lacks some. The table lists a few million clones, 85% to 95% of them singletons. The sequencing input was naive CD4+ T cells sorted from blood. These receptors came from a man aged 18 to 30 in good health. The CDR3 runs from the conserved cysteine through the conserved F or W. The D gene is left open where the match is weak. The size field is filled for only some rows; it gives once, few, many or a size class.

>TRBD1|.|TRBJ1-3|TRBV6-6
TGTGCCAGCAGCACTACTCTCCAGGGGGCGTCGTATTTT
CASSTTLQGASYF
>.|.|TRBJ2-3|TRBV7-7
TGTGCTAGCAGCCAAGGGACGCCCGGGGATACGCAGTATTTT
CASSQGTPGDTQYF
>TRBD2|.|TRBJ2-5|TRBV28
TGTGCCAGCAGTTGGGCGGGACTAGAGAAGACCCAGTACTTC
CASSWAGLEKTQYF
>TRBD2|.|TRBJ2-7|TRBV7-9
TGTGCCAGCAGCTTTATAGCTAGCGGTCTCTACGAGCAGTACTTC
CASSFIASGLYEQYF
>TRBD2|.|TRBJ2-3|TRBV7-9
TGTGCCAGCAGCTTAGGTAGCGGGGGGAGAGATACGCAGTATTTT
CASSLGSGGRDTQYF
>.|.|TRBJ2-5|TRBV15
TGTGCCACCAGCAGAGATTCAGGGGATGGCGGAACCCAGTACTTC
CATSRDSGDGGTQYF
>TRBD2|.|TRBJ2-7|TRBV4-1
TGCGCCAGCAGCCACCCACCTACTAGCGGGAACTCCTACGAGCAGTACTTC
CASSHPPTSGNSYEQYF
>TRBD2|.|TRBJ2-7|TRBV7-2
TGTGCCAGCAGCTTAGGGACTAGCGGGTCCTACGAGCAGTACTTC
CASSLGTSGSYEQYF
>.|.|TRBJ2-3|TRBV5-1
TGCGCCAGCTCCGTCTGGGGGGATACAGATACGCAGTATTTT
CASSVWGDTDTQYF
>.|once|TRBJ1-1|TRBV28
TGTGCCAGCCTACAGGGAGGGAGCGAGAACACTGAAGCTTTCTTT
CASLQGGSENTEAFF
>TRBD1|.|TRBJ2-4|TRBV27
TGTGCCAGCAGTCCATACAGGACAGGGAGCTCAGGAAACATTCAGTACTTC
CASSPYRTGSSGNIQYF
>.|.|TRBJ1-3|TRBV7-7
TGTGCTAGCGGACAGTACTCTGGAAACACCATATATTTT
CASGQYSGNTIYF
>TRBD1|.|TRBJ2-3|TRBV7-9
TGTGCCAGCAGCTTAGGACAGGGAAACACAGATACGCAGTATTTT
CASSLGQGNTDTQYF
>TRBD1|.|TRBJ2-5|TRBV9
TGTGCCAGCAGCACTACAGGGGGGGAGACCCAGTACTTC
CASSTTGGETQYF
>.|.|TRBJ2-2|TRBV5-1
TGCGCCAGCAGCCCGCAGGTTTCGAACACCGGGGAGCTGTTTTTT
CASSPQVSNTGELFF
>.|.|TRBJ2-2|TRBV10-1
TGCGCCAGCAGCCCCGGTCCCGGGGAGCTGTTTTTT
CASSPGPGELFF
>.|once|TRBJ2-3|TRBV2
TGTGCCAGCAGTGAAGGGGGGGCGCGTTTAACAGATACGCAGTATTTT
CASSEGGARLTDTQYF